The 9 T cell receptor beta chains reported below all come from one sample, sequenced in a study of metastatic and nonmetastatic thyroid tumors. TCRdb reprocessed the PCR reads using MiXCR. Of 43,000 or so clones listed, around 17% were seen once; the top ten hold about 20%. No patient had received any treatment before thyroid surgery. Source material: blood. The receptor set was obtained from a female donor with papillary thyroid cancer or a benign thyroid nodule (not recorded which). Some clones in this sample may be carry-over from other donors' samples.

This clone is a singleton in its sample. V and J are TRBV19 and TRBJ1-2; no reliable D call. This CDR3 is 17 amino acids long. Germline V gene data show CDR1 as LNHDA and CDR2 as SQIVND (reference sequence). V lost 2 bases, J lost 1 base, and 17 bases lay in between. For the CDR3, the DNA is TGTGCCAGTAGTATAAAATTCGGCGGAGCCTATAACTATGGCTACACCTTC. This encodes CASSIKFGGAYNYGYTF.

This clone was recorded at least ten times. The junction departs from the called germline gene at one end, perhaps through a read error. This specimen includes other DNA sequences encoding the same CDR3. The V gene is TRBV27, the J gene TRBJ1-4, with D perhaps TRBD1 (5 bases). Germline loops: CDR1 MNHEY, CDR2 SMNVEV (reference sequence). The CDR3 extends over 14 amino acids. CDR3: CASSLLGTNEKLFF. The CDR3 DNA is TGTGCCAGCAGTTTATTGGGGACTAATGAAAAACTGTTTTTC.

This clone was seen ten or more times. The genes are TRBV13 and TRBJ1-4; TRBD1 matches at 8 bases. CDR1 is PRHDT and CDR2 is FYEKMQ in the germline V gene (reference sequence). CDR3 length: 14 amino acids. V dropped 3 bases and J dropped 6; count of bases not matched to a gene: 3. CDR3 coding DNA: TGTGCCAGCAGCTTTACAGGGGGTGATGAAAAACTGTTTTTT. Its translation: CASSFTGGDEKLFF.

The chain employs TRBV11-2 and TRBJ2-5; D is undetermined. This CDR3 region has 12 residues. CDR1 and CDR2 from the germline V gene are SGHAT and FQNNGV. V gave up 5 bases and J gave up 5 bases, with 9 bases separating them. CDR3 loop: CASSLTGETQYF. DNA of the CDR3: TGTGCCAGCAGCCTAACCGGGGAGACCCAGTACTTC.

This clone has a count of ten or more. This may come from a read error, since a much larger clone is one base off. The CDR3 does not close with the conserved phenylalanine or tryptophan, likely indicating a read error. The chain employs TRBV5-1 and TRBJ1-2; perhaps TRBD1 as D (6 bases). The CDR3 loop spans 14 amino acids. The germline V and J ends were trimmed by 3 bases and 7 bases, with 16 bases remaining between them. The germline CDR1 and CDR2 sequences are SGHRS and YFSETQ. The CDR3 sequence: CASSWGPQGSGYTS. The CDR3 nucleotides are TGCGCCAGCAGCTGGGGACCTCAGGGGTCTGGCTACACCTCC.

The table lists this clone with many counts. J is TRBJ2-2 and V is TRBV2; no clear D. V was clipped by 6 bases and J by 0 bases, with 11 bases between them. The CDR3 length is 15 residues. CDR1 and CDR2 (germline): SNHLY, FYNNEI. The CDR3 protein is CASSPEPPNTGELFF. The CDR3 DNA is TGTGCCAGCAGCCCAGAACCACCGAACACCGGGGAGCTGTTTTTT. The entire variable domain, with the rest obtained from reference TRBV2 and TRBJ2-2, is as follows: EPEVTQTPSHQVTQMGQEVILRCVPISNHLYFYWYRQILGQKVEFLVSFYNNEISEKSEIFDDQFSVERPDGSNFTLKIRSTKLEDSAMYFCASSPEPPNTGELFFGEGSRLTVL.

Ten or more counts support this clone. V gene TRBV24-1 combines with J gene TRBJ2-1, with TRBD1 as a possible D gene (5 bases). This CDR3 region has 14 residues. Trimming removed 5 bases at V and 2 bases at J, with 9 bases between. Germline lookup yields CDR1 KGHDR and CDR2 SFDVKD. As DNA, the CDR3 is TGTGCCACCAGTGCCCCGACAGCCTACAATGAGCAGTTCTTC. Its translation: CATSAPTAYNEQFF.

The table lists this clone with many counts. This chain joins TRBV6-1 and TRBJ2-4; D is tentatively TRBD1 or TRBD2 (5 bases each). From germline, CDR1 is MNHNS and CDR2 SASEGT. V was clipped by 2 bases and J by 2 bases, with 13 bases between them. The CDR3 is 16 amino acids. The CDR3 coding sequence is TGTGCCAGCAGTGAATTTGGGGGATCGACCAAAAACATTCAGTACTTC. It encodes CASSEFGGSTKNIQYF.

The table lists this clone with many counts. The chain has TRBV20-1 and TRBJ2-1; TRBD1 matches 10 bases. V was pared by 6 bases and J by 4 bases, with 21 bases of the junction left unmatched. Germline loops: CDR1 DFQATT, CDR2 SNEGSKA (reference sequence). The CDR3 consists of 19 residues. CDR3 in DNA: TGCAGTGCAGAGTCCGGGACAGGGGAGCCGATGGTGACATACAATGAGCAGTTCTTC. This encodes CSAESGTGEPMVTYNEQFF.